This TCR beta chain stems from a study of T-cell memory formation after mild COVID-19. Whole-study results and caveats: Among clones contracting day 15 to 85, CD4/CD8 was balanced, whereas later expanders leaned CD4+. Largely, contracting CD4+ clones fell within CM and EM, and contracting CD8+ clones within EMRA.

TCRdb processed the 5' RACE reads anew with MiXCR; each CDR3 protein has one entry. The sample comprises approximately 410,000 distinct CDR3 sequences, more than 20% of which are singletons, and around 14% rests with the top ten. A word on this clonotype: Its antigen is unknown.

The germline V and J ends were trimmed by 5 bases and 4 bases, with 18 bases remaining between them. Germline V gene sequence: CDR1 SGHAT, CDR2 FQNNGV. This CDR3 region has 16 residues. The TCR was taken from an adult woman who had mild COVID-19 (a few samples of this study predate the infection). Cell type and time point are not known. V and J are TRBV11-2 and TRBJ1-5, with D possibly TRBD1 on 5 matching bases. What was sequenced was PBMCs or a T cell subset sorted from them (not recorded which). CDR3 sequence reads: CASSQGWGRSNQPQHF. CDR3 nucleotides: TGTGCCAGCAGCCAAGGATGGGGCCGATCGAATCAGCCCCAGCATTTT.